This TCR beta chain was retrieved from a study of regulatory T cells in long-lasting Graves disease. This clonotype was found many times. One end of the junction is discordant with germline, which a read error may explain. The CDR3 contains 16 residues. Germline V gene lookup returns CDR1 SGHRS and CDR2 YFSETQ. This sample's time point: newly diagnosed GD, antithyroid drugs for less than 3 months. Generation of the TCR library employed RNA extracted from PBMCs. Building of the TCR beta libraries involved iRepertoire HTBI primers and Arm-PCR of CDR3 regions. TCRdb fed the multiplex PCR reads into MiXCR, producing one record per CDR3 protein. The data show fewer than 500,000 distinct CDR3 sequences, with under 20% seen just once and roughly an eighth held by the top ten. The sample was also reused in another study, on T cells in Graves' hyperthyroidism and ophthalmopathy.

The material sequenced was peripheral blood mononuclear cells (PBMCs), taken at new diagnosis, from a patient treated with antithyroid drugs. The TCR was taken from a man in his forties with Graves disease. The chain combines TRBV5-1 with TRBJ2-7; TRBD2 agrees at 14 bases. CDR3 DNA sequence: TGTGCCAGCAGCCCCCCCGGGACTAGCGGGAGCTACGAGCAGTACTTC. Its protein product is CASSPPGTSGSYEQYF.